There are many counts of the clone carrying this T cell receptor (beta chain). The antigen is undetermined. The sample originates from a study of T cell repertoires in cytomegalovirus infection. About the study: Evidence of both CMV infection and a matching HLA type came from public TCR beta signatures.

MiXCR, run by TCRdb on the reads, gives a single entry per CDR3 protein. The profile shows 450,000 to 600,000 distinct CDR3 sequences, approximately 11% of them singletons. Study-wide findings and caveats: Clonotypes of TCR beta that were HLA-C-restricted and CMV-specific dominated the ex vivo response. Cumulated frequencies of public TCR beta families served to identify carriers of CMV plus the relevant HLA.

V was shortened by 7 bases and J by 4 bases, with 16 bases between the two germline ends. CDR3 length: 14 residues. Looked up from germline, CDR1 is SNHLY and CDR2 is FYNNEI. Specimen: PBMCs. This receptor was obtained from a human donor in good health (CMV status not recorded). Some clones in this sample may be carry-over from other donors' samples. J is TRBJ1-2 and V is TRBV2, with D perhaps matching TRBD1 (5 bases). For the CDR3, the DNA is TGTGCCAGCAAGAGCGTCAGGAGGGGCTATGGCTACACCTTC. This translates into CASKSVRRGYGYTF. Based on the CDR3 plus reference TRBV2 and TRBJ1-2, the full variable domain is EPEVTQTPSHQVTQMGQEVILRCVPISNHLYFYWYRQILGQKVEFLVSFYNNEISEKSEIFDDQFSVERPDGSNFTLKIRSTKLEDSAMYFCASKSVRRGYGYTFGSGTRLTVV.